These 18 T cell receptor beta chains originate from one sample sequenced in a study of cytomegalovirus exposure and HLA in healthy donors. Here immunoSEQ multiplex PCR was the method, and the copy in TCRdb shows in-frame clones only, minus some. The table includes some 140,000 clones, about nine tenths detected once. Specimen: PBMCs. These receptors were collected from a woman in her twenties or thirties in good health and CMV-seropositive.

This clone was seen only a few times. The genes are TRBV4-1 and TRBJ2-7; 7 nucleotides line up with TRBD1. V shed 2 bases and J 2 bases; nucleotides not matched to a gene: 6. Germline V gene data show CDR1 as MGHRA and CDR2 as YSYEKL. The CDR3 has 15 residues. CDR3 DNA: TGCGCCAGCAGCCAATCCCAGGGGGATCCCTACGAGCAGTACTTC. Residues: CASSQSQGDPYEQYF.

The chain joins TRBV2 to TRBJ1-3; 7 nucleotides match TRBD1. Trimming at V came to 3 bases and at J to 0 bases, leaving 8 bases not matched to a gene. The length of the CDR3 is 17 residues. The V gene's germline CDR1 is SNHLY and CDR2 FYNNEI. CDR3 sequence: CASSDTGTVNSGNTIYF. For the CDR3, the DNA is TGTGCCAGCAGTGACACCGGGACAGTGAACTCTGGAAACACCATATATTTT. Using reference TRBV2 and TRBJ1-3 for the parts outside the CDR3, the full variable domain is EPEVTQTPSHQVTQMGQEVILRCVPISNHLYFYWYRQILGQKVEFLVSFYNNEISEKSEIFDDQFSVERPDGSNFTLKIRSTKLEDSAMYFCASSDTGTVNSGNTIYFGEGSWLTVV.

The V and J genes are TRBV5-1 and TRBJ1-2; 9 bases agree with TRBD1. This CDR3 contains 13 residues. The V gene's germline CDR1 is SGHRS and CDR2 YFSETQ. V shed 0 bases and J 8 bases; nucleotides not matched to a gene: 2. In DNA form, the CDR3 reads TGCGCCAGCAGCTTGGACAGGGGGCGAGGCTACACCTTC. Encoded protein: CASSLDRGRGYTF.

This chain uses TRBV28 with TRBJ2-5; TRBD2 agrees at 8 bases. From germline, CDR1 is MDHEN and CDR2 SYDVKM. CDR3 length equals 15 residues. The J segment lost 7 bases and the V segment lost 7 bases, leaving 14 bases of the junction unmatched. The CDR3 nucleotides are TGTGCCAGCAACCCACTCGGGGTTGCGGGGGGGACCCAGTACTTC. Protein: CASNPLGVAGGTQYF.

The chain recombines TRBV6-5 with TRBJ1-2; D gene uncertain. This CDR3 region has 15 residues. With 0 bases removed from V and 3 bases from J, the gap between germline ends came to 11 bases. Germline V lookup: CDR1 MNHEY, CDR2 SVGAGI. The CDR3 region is CASSYSSGTYYGYTF. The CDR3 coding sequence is TGTGCCAGCAGTTACTCGAGCGGAACCTACTATGGCTACACCTTC.

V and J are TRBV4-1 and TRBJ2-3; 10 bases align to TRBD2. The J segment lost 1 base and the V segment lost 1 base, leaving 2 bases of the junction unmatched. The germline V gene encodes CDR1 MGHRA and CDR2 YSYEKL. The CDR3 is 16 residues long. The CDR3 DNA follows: TGCGCCAGCAGCCAAGGCGGACTAGCGGGCACAGATACGCAGTATTTT. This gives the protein CASSQGGLAGTDTQYF.

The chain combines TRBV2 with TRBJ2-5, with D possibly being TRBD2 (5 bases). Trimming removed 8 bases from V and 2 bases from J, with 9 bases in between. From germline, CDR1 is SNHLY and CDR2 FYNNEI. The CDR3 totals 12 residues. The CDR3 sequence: CASRGQQETQYF. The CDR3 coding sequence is TGTGCCAGCCGAGGGCAACAAGAGACCCAGTACTTC.

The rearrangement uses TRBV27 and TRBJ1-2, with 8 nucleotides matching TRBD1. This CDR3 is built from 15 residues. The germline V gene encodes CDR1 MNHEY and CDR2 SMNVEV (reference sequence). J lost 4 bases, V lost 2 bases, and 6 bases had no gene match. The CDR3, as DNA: TGTGCCAGCAGTTTAACAACAGGGGGGTTCTATGGCTACACCTTC. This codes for CASSLTTGGFYGYTF.

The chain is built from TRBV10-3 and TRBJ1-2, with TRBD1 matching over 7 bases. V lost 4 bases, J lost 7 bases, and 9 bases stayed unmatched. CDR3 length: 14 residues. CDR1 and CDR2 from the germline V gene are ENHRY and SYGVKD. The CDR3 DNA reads TGTGCCATCAGTGTAACAGGGGTAACTTTTGGCTACACCTTC. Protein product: CAISVTGVTFGYTF.

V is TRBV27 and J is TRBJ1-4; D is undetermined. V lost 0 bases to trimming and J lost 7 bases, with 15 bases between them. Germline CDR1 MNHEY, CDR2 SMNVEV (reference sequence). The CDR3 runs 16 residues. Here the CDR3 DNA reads TGTGCCAGCAGTTTATCCCCCCGCACGCGGGGTGAAAAACTGTTTTTT. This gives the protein CASSLSPRTRGEKLFF.

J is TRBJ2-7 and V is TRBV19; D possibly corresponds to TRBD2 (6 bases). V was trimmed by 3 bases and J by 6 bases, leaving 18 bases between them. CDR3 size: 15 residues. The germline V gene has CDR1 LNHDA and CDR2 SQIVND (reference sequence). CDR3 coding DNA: TGTGCCAGTAGTATTAGCGCGATGGGGGGTTCCGAGCAGTACTTC. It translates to CASSISAMGGSEQYF.

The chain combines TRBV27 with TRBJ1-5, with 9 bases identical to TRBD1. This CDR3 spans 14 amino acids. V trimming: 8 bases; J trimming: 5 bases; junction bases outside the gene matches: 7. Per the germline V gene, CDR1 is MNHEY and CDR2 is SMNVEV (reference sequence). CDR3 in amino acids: CASAPDRGYQPQHF. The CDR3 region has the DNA TGTGCCAGCGCCCCGGACAGGGGATATCAGCCCCAGCATTTT.

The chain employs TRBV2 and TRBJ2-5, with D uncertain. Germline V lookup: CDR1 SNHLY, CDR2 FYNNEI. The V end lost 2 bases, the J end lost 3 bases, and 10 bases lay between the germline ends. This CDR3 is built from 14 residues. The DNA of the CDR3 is TGTGCCAGCAGTGAAATTCTGTCAGAAGAGACCCAGTACTTC. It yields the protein CASSEILSEETQYF.

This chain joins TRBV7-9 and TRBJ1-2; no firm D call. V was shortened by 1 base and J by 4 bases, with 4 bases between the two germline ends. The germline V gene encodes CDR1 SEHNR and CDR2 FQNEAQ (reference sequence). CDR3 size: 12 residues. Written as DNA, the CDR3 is TGTGCCAGCAGCTTAGGCAGCTATGGCTACACCTTC. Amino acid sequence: CASSLGSYGYTF.

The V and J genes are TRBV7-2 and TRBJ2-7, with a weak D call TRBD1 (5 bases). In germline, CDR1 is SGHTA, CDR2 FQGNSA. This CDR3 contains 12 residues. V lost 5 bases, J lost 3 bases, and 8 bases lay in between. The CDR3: CASSTGGYEQYF. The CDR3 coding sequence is TGTGCCAGCAGCACAGGCGGCTACGAGCAGTACTTC.

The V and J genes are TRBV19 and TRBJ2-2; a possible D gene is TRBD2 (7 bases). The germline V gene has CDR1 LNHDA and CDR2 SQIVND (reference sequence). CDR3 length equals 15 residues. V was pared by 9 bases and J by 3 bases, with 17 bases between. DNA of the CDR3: TGTGCCAGCGTAACTGCGGGGGCTGACACCGGGGAGCTGTTTTTT. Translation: CASVTAGADTGELFF.

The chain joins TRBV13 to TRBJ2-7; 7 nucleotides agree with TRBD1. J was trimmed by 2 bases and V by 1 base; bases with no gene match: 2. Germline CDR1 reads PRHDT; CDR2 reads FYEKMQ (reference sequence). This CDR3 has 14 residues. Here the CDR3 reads CASSLATGAYEQYF. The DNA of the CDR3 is TGTGCCAGCAGCTTAGCCACAGGGGCCTACGAGCAGTACTTC.

The CDR3 reads CASSYSAGTGELFF. DNA for the CDR3: TGTGCCAGCAGTTACTCGGCAGGGACCGGGGAGCTGTTTTTT. The chain links TRBV6-6 to TRBJ2-2; D may be TRBD1 (5 bases). The CDR3 is made up of 14 amino acids. Germline loops: CDR1 MNHNY, CDR2 SVGAGI (reference sequence). V gave up 0 bases and J gave up 5 bases, with 7 bases separating them.